This entry lists 32 T cell receptor beta chains sequenced from one sample in a study of shared clonotypes between healthy human individuals. The repertoire was sequenced with immunoSEQ multiplex PCR; TCRdb's copy has only in-frame clones and lacks some. The top ten hold 0.37% of the sample, which has 2 million to 2.5 million clones, around 93% seen once. The source material was naive CD4+ T cells from PBMCs. Specified subset: CD45RA+ positively selected. Source of these receptors: a man aged 18-30 years in good health. Some clones in this sample may be carry-over from other donors' samples.

The J gene is TRBJ2-7, the V gene TRBV5-6; maybe TRBD2 (5 bases). The CDR3 is 12 residues long. V was pared by 4 bases and J by 7 bases, with 12 bases between. Germline-derived CDR1 and CDR2 are SGHDT and YYEEEE. The CDR3 reads CASSRTQGEQYF. In DNA, the CDR3 is TGTGCCAGCAGCCGGACTCAAGGAGAGCAGTACTTC.

The chain links TRBV15 to TRBJ2-1; 13 bases match TRBD2. V shed 1 base and J 1 base; nucleotides not matched to a gene: 4. Germline CDR1 reads LNHNV; CDR2 reads YYDKDF (reference sequence). CDR3 size: 18 residues. This CDR3 reads CATSRGLAGGSSYNEQFF. CDR3 DNA sequence: TGTGCCACCAGCAGAGGACTAGCGGGAGGATCATCCTACAATGAGCAGTTCTTC.

The chain links TRBV27 to TRBJ1-2, with 9 bases matching TRBD1. Looked up from germline, CDR1 is MNHEY and CDR2 is SMNVEV (reference sequence). The CDR3 extends over 15 amino acids. With V trimmed by 10 bases and J by 4 bases, 13 bases remained unmatched. The chain's CDR3 is CAKARRQGDFYGYTF. The CDR3 DNA reads as TGTGCCAAAGCACGGAGACAGGGGGATTTCTATGGCTACACCTTC.

Remarks on this clone: At the DNA level, this CDR3 is encoded by other sequences in the same sample as well. V is TRBV19 and J is TRBJ1-1, with D possibly matching TRBD1 (6 bases). The CDR3 extends over 13 amino acids. The ends were cut back, 5 bases at V and 1 base at J, with 8 bases in the middle. Germline V lookup: CDR1 LNHDA, CDR2 SQIVND (reference sequence). The CDR3 loop is CASSSTGNTEAFF. In nucleotides, the CDR3 is TGTGCCAGTAGTTCGACAGGGAACACTGAAGCTTTCTTT.

This clone has only one observation. The rearrangement uses TRBV5-4 and TRBJ2-5; 7 nucleotides align to TRBD1. Unmatched junction bases numbered 13, after V lost 3 bases and J lost 5 bases. Germline assignment: CDR1 SGHNT and CDR2 YYREEE (reference sequence). This CDR3 comprises 16 residues. CDR3 in amino acids: CASSWTLGQMLETQYF. The CDR3 nucleotides are TGTGCCAGCAGCTGGACCCTGGGACAGATGCTGGAGACCCAGTACTTC.

The chain has TRBV28 and TRBJ2-7; D gene unclear. V dropped 8 bases and J dropped 5 bases, with 13 bases sitting between them. The germline V gene has CDR1 MDHEN and CDR2 SYDVKM. The CDR3 sequence is 12 residues long. The CDR3 sequence: CASSPADDEQYF. The CDR3 DNA reads as TGTGCCAGCTCCCCGGCTGACGACGAGCAGTACTTC.

This clone appeared once. The chain combines TRBV30 with TRBJ2-5; TRBD2 matches at 11 bases. CDR1 and CDR2 from the germline V gene are GTSNPN and SVGIG (reference sequence). The CDR3 covers 18 residues. The trim removed 0 bases at V and 5 bases at J, leaving 14 bases unmatched. In DNA, the CDR3 is TGTGCCTGGAGTGTAGGATGGCTAGCGGGAGGTCCCGGGGAGACCCAGTACTTC. It yields the protein CAWSVGWLAGGPGETQYF.

The CDR3 sequence is CASSPWTGGYTF. The CDR3 nucleotides are TGTGCCAGCTCACCATGGACCGGGGGCTACACCTTC. The V call is TRBV18, the J call TRBJ1-2; D is undetermined. CDR3 size: 12 residues. Germline CDR1 and CDR2: KGHSH and LQKENI. Trimming pared 2 bases from V and 8 bases from J, leaving 9 bases between.

The chain couples TRBV11-2 to TRBJ2-7, with a weak D call TRBD1 (6 bases). Trimming shortened V by 1 base and J by 2 bases, and 12 bases separated the two germline ends. There are 15 residues in the CDR3. Germline CDR1 and CDR2: SGHAT and FQNNGV. The CDR3 region is CASSLVSGVTYEQYF. The CDR3 region has the DNA TGTGCCAGCAGCTTAGTTTCAGGGGTAACCTACGAGCAGTACTTC.

This chain links TRBV6-1 with TRBJ2-7; TRBD1 matches 8 bases. V dropped 2 bases and J dropped 5; count of bases not matched to a gene: 5. Germline V lookup: CDR1 MNHNS, CDR2 SASEGT. This CDR3 has 14 residues. For the CDR3, the DNA is TGTGCCAGCAGTGAACCCAGGGGGCGAAACGAGCAGTACTTC. This sequence encodes CASSEPRGRNEQYF.

The rearrangement uses TRBV6-6 and TRBJ1-4; D remains ambiguous. Germline values: CDR1 MNHNY, CDR2 SVGAGI (reference sequence). This CDR3 has 12 residues. V lost 2 bases and J lost 8, with 6 bases in between. CDR3 region: CASSYQTEKLFF. Written as DNA, the CDR3 is TGTGCCAGCAGTTACCAGACAGAAAAACTGTTTTTT.

V and J are TRBV5-4 and TRBJ1-1; no clear D gene. Germline loops: CDR1 SGHNT, CDR2 YYREEE (reference sequence). This CDR3 contains 16 residues. V lost 0 bases and J 0 bases, leaving 12 bases between the germline ends. CDR3 region: CASSLGTDFMNTEAFF. The CDR3, as DNA: TGTGCCAGCAGCTTGGGTACGGACTTTATGAACACTGAAGCTTTCTTT.

The chain is built from TRBV28 and TRBJ2-7, with D tentatively TRBD2 (5 bases). The CDR3 loop spans 12 amino acids. Between the trimmed V and J ends, which lost 5 bases and 6 bases, there was a span of 11 bases. CDR1 and CDR2 from the germline V gene are MDHEN and SYDVKM. CDR3 coding DNA: TGTGCCAGCAGTGTAGAGGGAACCGAGCAGTACTTC. It encodes CASSVEGTEQYF.

CDR3 sequence: CASSPQRPYINSYNEQFF. CDR3 nucleotide sequence: TGTGCCAGTAGTCCTCAGAGGCCCTACATAAACTCCTACAATGAGCAGTTCTTC. The chain uses TRBV19 and TRBJ2-1; D not resolved. Germline V gives CDR1 LNHDA, CDR2 SQIVND (reference sequence). The CDR3 has 18 amino acids. Deletions cut 5 bases from V and 0 bases from J, with 20 bases between. Looking up the rest from reference TRBV19 and TRBJ2-1 gives the full variable domain: DGGITQSPKYLFRKEGQNVTLSCEQNLNHDAMYWYRQDPGQGLRLIYYSQIVNDFQKGDIAEGYSVSREKKESFPLTVTSAQKNPTAFYLCASSPQRPYINSYNEQFFGPGTRLTVL.

The chain uses TRBV6-5 and TRBJ2-7, with a weak D call TRBD1 (5 bases). Trimming pared 6 bases from V and 3 bases from J, leaving 15 bases between. The CDR3 totals 14 residues. Germline CDR1 and CDR2: MNHEY and SVGAGI. Written as DNA, the CDR3 is TGTGCCAGCAGGGAATTCCAAGGGGTCTACGAGCAGTACTTC. It specifies CASREFQGVYEQYF.

The rearrangement joins TRBV15 to TRBJ2-7, with 11 bases matching TRBD1. V gave up 4 bases and J gave up 2 bases; unmatched junction bases: 7. Germline values: CDR1 LNHNV, CDR2 YYDKDF (reference sequence). The CDR3 length is 16 residues. CDR3 DNA sequence: TGTGCCACCAGCAACCTCACGGGACAGGGGGCCTACGAGCAGTACTTC. Translating it yields CATSNLTGQGAYEQYF.

The CDR3 reads CSVDAGTGRNEQYF. The CDR3 DNA sequence: TGCAGCGTTGATGCCGGGACAGGGCGGAACGAGCAGTACTTC. The V and J genes are TRBV29-1 and TRBJ2-7; the match to TRBD1 covers 9 bases. Looked up from germline, CDR1 is SQVTM and CDR2 is ANQGSEA. Trimming took 3 bases from V and 5 from J; bases not matched to a gene: 8. This CDR3 comprises 14 residues.

The V gene is TRBV7-9, the J gene TRBJ1-4; 8 nucleotides agree with TRBD1. There are 16 residues in the CDR3. After removal of 6 bases from V and 6 bases from J, the junction contained 12 bases not matched to a gene. Germline assignment: CDR1 SEHNR and CDR2 FQNEAQ (reference sequence). DNA of the CDR3: TGTGCCAGCAGTACACCCAGGGGGCGAGGATATGAAAAACTGTTTTTT. Amino acid sequence: CASSTPRGRGYEKLFF.

This clone was observed a few times. This chain links TRBV11-2 with TRBJ1-1; D is undetermined. Trimming removed 5 bases at V and 4 bases at J, with 14 bases between. The germline V gene has CDR1 SGHAT and CDR2 FQNNGV. The CDR3 is made up of 14 amino acids. The CDR3 reads CASSREGVFTEAFF. The CDR3 bases are TGTGCCAGCAGCCGAGAAGGAGTGTTCACTGAAGCTTTCTTT. The entire variable domain, with the rest obtained from reference TRBV11-2 and TRBJ1-1, is as follows: EAGVAQSPRYKIIEKRQSVAFWCNPISGHATLYWYQQILGQGPKLLIQFQNNGVVDDSQLPKDRFSAERLKGVDSTLKIQPAKLEDSAVYLCASSREGVFTEAFFGQGTRLTVV.

This clone was recorded a few times. The chain is built from TRBV30 and TRBJ2-3; 12 nucleotides match TRBD2. Germline values: CDR1 GTSNPN, CDR2 SVGIG (reference sequence). Germline trimming cut 2 bases from V and 0 bases from J; bases unmatched to any gene: 6. The CDR3 is 17 amino acids. The CDR3 DNA reads TGTGCCTGGAGTCTAGCGGGAGGGGGTCGTAGCACAGATACGCAGTATTTT. This translates into CAWSLAGGGRSTDTQYF. The full variable domain, with the rest looked up from reference TRBV30 and TRBJ2-3, is SQTIHQWPATLVQPVGSPLSLECTVEGTSNPNLYWYRQAAGRGLQLLFYSVGIGQISSEVPQNLSASRPQDRQFILSSKKLLLSDSGFYLCAWSLAGGGRSTDTQYFGPGTRLTVL.

This clone showed up just once. V gene TRBV18 combines with J gene TRBJ1-5; TRBD1 aligns across 11 bases. There are 15 residues in the CDR3. Germline V gives CDR1 KGHSH, CDR2 LQKENI. After removal of 8 bases from V and 5 bases from J, the junction contained 8 bases not matched to a gene. The CDR3, as DNA: TGTGCCAGCCCACGGACAGGGGGCGTCGATCAGCCCCAGCATTTT. Its protein is CASPRTGGVDQPQHF. Complete variable domain (other parts from reference TRBV18 and TRBJ1-5): NAGVMQNPRHLVRRRGQEARLRCSPMKGHSHVYWYRQLPEEGLKFMVYLQKENIIDESGMPKERFSAEFPKEGPSILRIQQVVRGDSAAYFCASPRTGGVDQPQHFGDGTRLSIL.

This CDR3 reads CSVRGRTYNEQFF. For the CDR3, the DNA is TGCAGCGTGAGGGGGCGGACCTACAATGAGCAGTTCTTC. This chain connects TRBV29-1 to TRBJ2-1; 7 bases agree with TRBD1. The CDR3 is 13 amino acids. V shed 6 bases, J shed 2 bases, and the junction held 4 bases outside the gene matches. Germline CDR1 SQVTM, CDR2 ANQGSEA.

With respect to this clone: At the DNA level, this CDR3 is encoded by other sequences in the same sample as well. The chain joins TRBV29-1 to TRBJ1-1; D ambiguous. This CDR3 has 12 residues. Germline V CDR1 and CDR2: SQVTM, ANQGSEA. Between the trimmed V and J ends, which lost 4 bases and 2 bases, there was a span of 8 bases. The CDR3 nucleotides are TGCAGCGTTGCCAGGCTTAACACTGAAGCTTTCTTT. Translating it yields CSVARLNTEAFF.

The V gene is TRBV28, the J gene TRBJ2-5; D is ambiguous. V lost 10 bases and J lost 5, with 20 bases in between. CDR1 is MDHEN, CDR2 SYDVKM, per germline. The CDR3 runs to 14 residues. Written as DNA, the CDR3 is TGTGCCACCATAAATGACCGGCTAGGGGAGACCCAGTACTTC. It yields the protein CATINDRLGETQYF.

The rearrangement links TRBV5-1 to TRBJ2-5, with 8 bases matching TRBD2. The V gene's germline CDR1 is SGHRS and CDR2 YFSETQ. The V and J ends lost 0 bases and 2 bases, in that order; junction bases with no gene match: 12. The CDR3 is made up of 18 amino acids. CDR3 protein: CASSLEFRASGFQETQYF. The CDR3 nucleotides are TGCGCCAGCAGCTTGGAATTTAGGGCTAGCGGGTTTCAAGAGACCCAGTACTTC.

This chain uses TRBV30 with TRBJ2-1; perhaps TRBD1 as D (6 bases). CDR1 is GTSNPN, CDR2 SVGIG, per germline (reference sequence). V was clipped by 0 bases and J by 8 bases, with 17 bases between them. This CDR3 is 15 amino acids long. The CDR3 reads CAWSVRDTEHHEQFF. CDR3 bases: TGTGCCTGGAGTGTCCGGGACACCGAACACCATGAGCAGTTCTTC.

The chain recombines TRBV7-3 with TRBJ2-5; 7 bases line up with TRBD2. CDR1 SGHTA and CDR2 FQGTGA come from the germline V gene. With V trimmed by 3 bases and J by 5 bases, 6 bases remained unmatched. This CDR3 spans 14 amino acids. The CDR3 spells CASSFSGNGETQYF. The CDR3 DNA is TGTGCCAGCAGCTTCAGCGGGAATGGGGAGACCCAGTACTTC. The full variable domain, rest sourced from reference TRBV7-3 and TRBJ2-5, is GAGVSQTPSNKVTEKGKYVELRCDPISGHTALYWYRQSLGQGPEFLIYFQGTGAADDSGLPNDRFFAVRPEGSVSTLKIQRTERGDSAVYLCASSFSGNGETQYFGPGTRLLVL.

The chain carries TRBV5-1 and TRBJ2-6; 9 nucleotides match TRBD1. This CDR3 spans 16 amino acids. The J segment lost 2 bases and the V segment lost 2 bases, leaving 2 bases of the junction unmatched. Germline values: CDR1 SGHRS, CDR2 YFSETQ. The CDR3 spells CASSFTGGAGANVLTF. The DNA of the CDR3 is TGCGCCAGCAGCTTCACAGGGGGCGCTGGGGCCAACGTCCTGACTTTC.

With respect to this clone: An end of the junction does not agree with germline; a read error may underlie this. The V call is TRBV5-6, the J call TRBJ2-5; D unclear. Per the germline V gene, CDR1 is SGHDT and CDR2 is YYEEEE. The CDR3 contains 13 residues. CDR3 in DNA: TGTGCCAGCAGCTTGGAGGCCCAAGGGACCCAGTACTTC. It specifies CASSLEAQGTQYF. The variable domain in full, completed from reference TRBV5-6 and TRBJ2-5, reads DAGVTQSPTHLIKTRGQQVTLRCSPKSGHDTVSWYQQALGQGPQFIFQYYEEEERQRGNFPDRFSGHQFPNYSSELNVNALLLGDSALYLCASSLEAQGTQYFGPGTRLLVL.

V is TRBV5-1 and J is TRBJ2-7; D might be TRBD1 or TRBD2, each matching 5 bases. Germline V gene lookup returns CDR1 SGHRS and CDR2 YFSETQ. V was trimmed by 1 base and J by 6 bases, leaving 17 bases between them. The CDR3 extends over 15 amino acids. This CDR3 is CASSLIGAPVGEQYF. The CDR3 DNA sequence: TGCGCCAGCAGCTTGATCGGGGCGCCGGTCGGCGAGCAGTACTTC.

This CDR3 reads CASSPQVPYEQYF. As DNA, the CDR3 is TGTGCCAGCAGTCCACAGGTTCCCTACGAGCAGTACTTC. The V call is TRBV6-5, the J call TRBJ2-7; D possibly corresponds to TRBD1 (5 bases). Trimming left V 5 bases short and J 2 bases short, with 10 bases between. There are 13 residues in the CDR3. Germline CDR1 MNHEY, CDR2 SVGAGI.

The J gene is TRBJ2-7, the V gene TRBV7-2, with no clear D. The CDR3 totals 15 residues. V was cut by 5 bases and J by 2 bases, with 16 bases left in between. The germline V gene encodes CDR1 SGHTA and CDR2 FQGNSA. The DNA for the CDR3 is TGTGCCAGCAGCCCCAGGAGCCTGACCCCCTACGAGCAGTACTTC. Translated: CASSPRSLTPYEQYF.